This TCR beta chain was captured in a study of T cell changes during pregnancy in multiple sclerosis. Produced via immunoSEQ multiplex PCR; TCRdb's table is partial and in-frame only. The table lists approximately 60,000 clones, 90% of them singletons, with 5.5% to 8% in the top ten. The CDR3 runs to 12 residues. V gave up 5 bases and J gave up 8 bases, with 10 bases separating them. Germline values: CDR1 SGDLS, CDR2 YYNGEE. The sample here was peripheral blood, taken in the third trimester of pregnancy. This sequence was found in a female donor in good health, enrolled as a control in a pregnancy study. The V call is TRBV9, the J call TRBJ1-4; D might be TRBD1 (5 bases). The CDR3, as DNA: TGTGCCAGCAGAGGGGTAGGGGAAAAACTGTTTTTT. Protein sequence: CASRGVGEKLFF.